This T cell receptor beta chain is from a study of tumor-infiltrating lymphocytes in primary liver carcinoma. Study-wide results and limits: A small share of top clones, only about 8-24%, was found in all five tumor regions.

The roughly 19-32 mg bulk tissue piece was not sorted before simultaneous RNA and DNA extraction. In regard to this clonotype: Antigen unknown. A much larger clone lies one base from this, so it may be a read error.

cDNA specific to TCR beta was made from about 550 ng of total RNA, with a constant-region primer employed for priming. Libraries of TCR beta came from three nested multiplex PCR rounds with slightly modified ARM-PCR. MiXCR was run by TCRdb on the multiplex PCR reads, yielding one entry per CDR3 protein. The table lists 95,000 to 100,000 distinct CDR3 sequences, about 70% of them singletons, with 12% in the top ten. The sequence was obtained from a woman aged 60-75 years with primary liver carcinoma and hepatitis B virus infection. The sample was liver tumor tissue from sampling region 2. Subset indicated: tumor region T2, inferior pole.

CDR3 protein: CASSSTGDNLPLHF. CDR3 nucleotides: TGTGCCAGCAGCTCGACAGGGGATAATTTACCCCTCCACTTT. The chain carries TRBV7-9 and TRBJ1-6; TRBD1 agrees at 8 bases. The germline V gene has CDR1 SEHNR and CDR2 FQNEAQ (reference sequence). The CDR3 loop spans 14 amino acids. Full variable domain (outside the CDR3, taken from reference TRBV7-9 and TRBJ1-6): DTGVSQNPRHKITKRGQNVTFRCDPISEHNRLYWYRQTLGQGPEFLTYFQNEAQLEKSRLLSDRFSAERPKGSFSTLEIQRTEQGDSAMYLCASSSTGDNLPLHFGNGTRLTVT.